The 14 T cell receptor beta chains below all came from one sample that was sequenced in a study of beta chain features in type 1 diabetes. Whole-study findings and limits: Significant though moderate, a shortening of TCRB CDR3s appeared in all four CD4+ subsets of Type 1 diabetes patients.

Their specific antigens are unknown. cDNA synthesis used the whole RNA isolate, giving expressed TCRB sequences. Some clones are missing from TCRdb's copy, which holds only in-frame ones; the method was immunoSEQ multiplex PCR. The sample consists of 20,000 to 30,000 clones, about 69% of them appearing once. Sequencing was carried out using Tregs from blood. These receptors were taken from a man younger than 30 with type 1 diabetes.

The genes are TRBV28 and TRBJ1-5; 7 bases align to TRBD1. Losses at the gene ends were 5 bases for V and 3 bases for J; bases not matched to a gene: 7. Germline CDR1 MDHEN, CDR2 SYDVKM. This CDR3 is built from 15 residues. CDR3 in amino acids: CASSIVQGHNQPQHF. The DNA for the CDR3 is TGTGCCAGCAGTATTGTACAGGGGCACAATCAGCCCCAGCATTTT.

This clone turned up a few times. The rearrangement uses TRBV7-6 and TRBJ2-1; TRBD1 matches at 7 bases. CDR1 and CDR2 (germline): SGHVS, FNYEAQ. With V trimmed by 7 bases and J by 8 bases, 11 bases remained unmatched. This CDR3 region has 14 residues. DNA for the CDR3: TGTGCCAGCACCCCCACCATACAGGGGTATGAGCAGTTCTTC. Amino acid sequence: CASTPTIQGYEQFF.

The chain carries TRBV7-9 and TRBJ2-7; possibly TRBD2 for D (5 bases). The germline V and J ends were trimmed by 5 bases and 7 bases, with 27 bases remaining between them. The V gene's germline CDR1 is SEHNR and CDR2 FQNEAQ (reference sequence). The CDR3 sequence is 17 residues long. CDR3 loop: CASSHFGVSLTNWEQYF. The CDR3 DNA follows: TGTGCCAGCAGCCACTTTGGAGTCTCACTGACTAACTGGGAGCAGTACTTC.

This chain connects TRBV9 to TRBJ2-1, with D hard to call. V shed 4 bases and J shed 9 bases, with 11 bases lying between them. The CDR3 is 12 residues long. Germline values: CDR1 SGDLS, CDR2 YYNGEE. CDR3 sequence (DNA): TGTGCCAGCAGCCTTCCCCCCGGTGAGCAGTTCTTC. Translating gives CASSLPPGEQFF. Full variable domain (remainder filled in from reference TRBV9 and TRBJ2-1): DSGVTQTPKHLITATGQRVTLRCSPRSGDLSVYWYQQSLDQGLQFLIQYYNGEERAKGNILERFSAQQFPDLHSELNLSSLELGDSALYFCASSLPPGEQFFGPGTRLTVL.

The chain links TRBV19 to TRBJ1-5; D is possibly TRBD1 (6 bases). CDR1 and CDR2 from the germline V gene are LNHDA and SQIVND (reference sequence). The CDR3 spans 15 residues. The germline V and J ends were trimmed by 2 bases and 7 bases, with 15 bases remaining between them. DNA for the CDR3: TGTGCCAGTAGTATACCTGCGGGGGCCCCCCAGCCCCAGCATTTT. Protein: CASSIPAGAPQPQHF.

This clone came up a few times. The J gene is TRBJ2-1, the V gene TRBV2; the match to TRBD2 covers 7 bases. This CDR3 region has 16 residues. After removal of 4 bases from V and 3 bases from J, the junction contained 9 bases not matched to a gene. Germline V gene data show CDR1 as SNHLY and CDR2 as FYNNEI. DNA of the CDR3: TGTGCCAGCAGTGTCGGGGGGTGGGGGGTCTACAATGAGCAGTTCTTC. It encodes CASSVGGWGVYNEQFF.

This clone came up a few times. The chain combines TRBV5-1 with TRBJ1-3; no reliable D call. The CDR3 runs 17 residues. V was pared by 3 bases and J by 0 bases, with 16 bases between. Germline assignment: CDR1 SGHRS and CDR2 YFSETQ. Here the CDR3 DNA reads TGCGCCAGCAGCTCCGGGGAAGGGCCGAGCTCTGGAAACACCATATATTTT. This translates into CASSSGEGPSSGNTIYF. The whole variable domain, remainder taken from reference TRBV5-1 and TRBJ1-3, is KAGVTQTPRYLIKTRGQQVTLSCSPISGHRSVSWYQQTPGQGLQFLFEYFSETQRNKGNFPGRFSGRQFSNSRSEMNVSTLELGDSALYLCASSSGEGPSSGNTIYFGEGSWLTVV.

J is TRBJ1-2 and V is TRBV2, with D perhaps matching TRBD1 (5 bases). Germline CDR1 reads SNHLY; CDR2 reads FYNNEI. V lost 2 bases and J lost 8, with 12 bases in between. The CDR3 totals 13 residues. This CDR3 reads CASSEQQAGGYTF. CDR3 DNA: TGTGCCAGCAGTGAACAACAGGCTGGGGGCTACACCTTC.

The CDR3 DNA is TGTGCCAGCAGCTCGGGACAGGGTAAGGATGAGCAGTTCTTC. Amino acids: CASSSGQGKDEQFF. V is TRBV7-9 and J is TRBJ2-1; 9 bases align to TRBD1. Germline CDR1 reads SEHNR; CDR2 reads FQNEAQ (reference sequence). This CDR3 region has 14 residues. V gave up 4 bases and J gave up 8 bases; unmatched junction bases: 6.

This chain links TRBV18 with TRBJ2-5; D might be TRBD2 (5 bases). The ends were cut back, 4 bases at V and 5 bases at J, with 11 bases in the middle. Germline V gene sequence: CDR1 KGHSH, CDR2 LQKENI. The CDR3 is 13 residues long. This chain's CDR3 is CASSLEGRETQYF. In nucleotides, the CDR3 is TGTGCCAGCTCACTTGAGGGAAGGGAGACCCAGTACTTC.

This clone was counted a single time. The rearrangement joins TRBV18 to TRBJ2-5; the D gene is possibly TRBD1 (6 bases). Trimming cost V 6 bases and J 4 bases, with 21 bases left between them. Germline assignment: CDR1 KGHSH and CDR2 LQKENI. The CDR3 extends over 16 amino acids. The CDR3 nucleotides are TGTGCCAGCTCCCTTTTGGGGGCAGGGTCGCGAGAGACCCAGTACTTC. Translation gives CASSLLGAGSRETQYF.

The chain employs TRBV7-2 and TRBJ1-6, with 8 bases that match TRBD1. The CDR3 covers 15 residues. Germline CDR1 SGHTA, CDR2 FQGNSA. After removal of 0 bases from V and 8 bases from J, the junction contained 3 bases not matched to a gene. CDR3 DNA: TGTGCCAGCAGCTTAGCCGGGACAGGAGATTCACCCCTCCACTTT. Amino acid sequence: CASSLAGTGDSPLHF. Full variable domain (missing parts from reference TRBV7-2 and TRBJ1-6): GAGVSQSPSNKVTEKGKDVELRCDPISGHTALYWYRQSLGQGLEFLIYFQGNSAPDKSGLPSDRFSAERTGGSVSTLTIQRTQQEDSAVYLCASSLAGTGDSPLHFGNGTRLTVT.

The rearrangement joins TRBV19 to TRBJ1-5; no reliable D call. Germline V gives CDR1 LNHDA, CDR2 SQIVND (reference sequence). V gave up 3 bases and J gave up 0 bases, with 15 bases separating them. The CDR3 runs 17 residues. The CDR3 DNA follows: TGTGCCAGTAGTATTCTCTTTGCCAGACATAGCAATCAGCCCCAGCATTTT. Its protein product is CASSILFARHSNQPQHF.

The chain carries TRBV28 and TRBJ2-3; D may be TRBD2 (5 bases). The CDR3 consists of 15 residues. Germline V gives CDR1 MDHEN, CDR2 SYDVKM. Trimming took off 6 bases at V and 0 bases at J, with 13 bases between the two ends. The CDR3 DNA reads TGTGCCAGCAGCTCCCTCGGGGTCAGCACAGATACGCAGTATTTT. Translating it yields CASSSLGVSTDTQYF.